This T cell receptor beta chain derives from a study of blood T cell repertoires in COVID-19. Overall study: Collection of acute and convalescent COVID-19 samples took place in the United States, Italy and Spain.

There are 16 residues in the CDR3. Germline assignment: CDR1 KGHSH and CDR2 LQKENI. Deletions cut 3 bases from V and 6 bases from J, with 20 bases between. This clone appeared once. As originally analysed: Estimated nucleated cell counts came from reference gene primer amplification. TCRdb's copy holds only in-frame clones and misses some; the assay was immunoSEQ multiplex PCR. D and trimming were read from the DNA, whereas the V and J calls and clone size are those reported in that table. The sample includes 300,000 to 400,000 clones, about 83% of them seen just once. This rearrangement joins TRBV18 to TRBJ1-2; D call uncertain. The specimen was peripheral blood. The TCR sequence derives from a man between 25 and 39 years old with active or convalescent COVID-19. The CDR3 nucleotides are TGTGCCAGCTCACCCCCGGCGGGGAACAAACGGGATGGCTACACCTTC. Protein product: CASSPPAGNKRDGYTF. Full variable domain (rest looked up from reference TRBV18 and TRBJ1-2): NAGVMQNPRHLVRRRGQEARLRCSPMKGHSHVYWYRQLPEEGLKFMVYLQKENIIDESGMPKERFSAEFPKEGPSILRIQQVVRGDSAAYFCASSPPAGNKRDGYTFGSGTRLTVV.